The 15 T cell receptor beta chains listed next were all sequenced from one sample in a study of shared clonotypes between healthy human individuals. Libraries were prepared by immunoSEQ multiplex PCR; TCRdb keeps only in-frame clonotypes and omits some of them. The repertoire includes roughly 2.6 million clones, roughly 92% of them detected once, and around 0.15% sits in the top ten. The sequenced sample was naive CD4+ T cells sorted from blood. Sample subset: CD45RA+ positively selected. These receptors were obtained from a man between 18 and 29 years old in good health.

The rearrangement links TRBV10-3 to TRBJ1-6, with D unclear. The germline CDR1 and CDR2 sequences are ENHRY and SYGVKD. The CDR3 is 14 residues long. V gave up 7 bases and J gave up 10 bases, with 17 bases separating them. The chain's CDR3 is CAITPRTDGSPLHF. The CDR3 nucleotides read TGTGCCATCACCCCCCGGACGGATGGCTCACCCCTCCACTTT.

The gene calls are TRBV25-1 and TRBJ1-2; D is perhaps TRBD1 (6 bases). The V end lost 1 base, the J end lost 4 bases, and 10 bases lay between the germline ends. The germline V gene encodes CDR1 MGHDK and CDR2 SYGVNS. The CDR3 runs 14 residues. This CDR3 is CASSESIGGYGYTF. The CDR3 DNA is TGTGCCAGCAGTGAATCAATAGGGGGCTATGGCTACACCTTC.

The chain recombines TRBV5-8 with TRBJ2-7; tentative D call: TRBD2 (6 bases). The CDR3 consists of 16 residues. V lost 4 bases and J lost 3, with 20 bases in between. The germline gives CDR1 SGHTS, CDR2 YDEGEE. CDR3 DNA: TGTGCCAGCAGCCGGGGCGGGACTGTGGCGAACTACGAGCAGTACTTC. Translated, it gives CASSRGGTVANYEQYF.

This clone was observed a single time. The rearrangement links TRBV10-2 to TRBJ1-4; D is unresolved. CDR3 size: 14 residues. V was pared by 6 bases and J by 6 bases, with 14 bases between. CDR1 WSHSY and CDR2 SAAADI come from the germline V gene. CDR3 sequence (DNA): TGCGCCAGCAGATTGACCGTTACCGATGAAAAACTGTTTTTT. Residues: CASRLTVTDEKLFF.

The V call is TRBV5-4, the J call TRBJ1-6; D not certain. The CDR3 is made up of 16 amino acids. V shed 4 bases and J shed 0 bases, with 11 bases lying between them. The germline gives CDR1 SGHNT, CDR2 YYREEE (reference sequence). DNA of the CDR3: TGTGCCAGCAGCCCAGGATCGAGCTCCTATAATTCACCCCTCCACTTT. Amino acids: CASSPGSSSYNSPLHF.

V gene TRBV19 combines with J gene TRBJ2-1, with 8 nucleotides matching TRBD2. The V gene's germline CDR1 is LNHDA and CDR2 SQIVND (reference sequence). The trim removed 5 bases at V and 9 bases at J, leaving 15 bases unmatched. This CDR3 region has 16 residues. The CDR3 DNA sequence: TGTGCCAGTAGTCTTCTCCTAGGGCTAGCGGGTGCTGAGCAGTTCTTC. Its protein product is CASSLLLGLAGAEQFF.

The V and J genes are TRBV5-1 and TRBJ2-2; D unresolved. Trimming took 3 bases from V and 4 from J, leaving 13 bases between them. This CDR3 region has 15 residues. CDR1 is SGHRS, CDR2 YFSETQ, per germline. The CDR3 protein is CASSYNTEITGELFF. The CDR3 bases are TGCGCCAGCAGCTATAATACAGAAATCACCGGGGAGCTGTTTTTT.

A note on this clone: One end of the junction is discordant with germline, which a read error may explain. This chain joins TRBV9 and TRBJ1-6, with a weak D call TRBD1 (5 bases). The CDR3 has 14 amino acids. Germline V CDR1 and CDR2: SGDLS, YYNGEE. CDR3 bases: TGTGCCAGCAGCGTAGGACAGTATAGTTCACCCCTCCACTTT. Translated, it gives CASSVGQYSSPLHF.

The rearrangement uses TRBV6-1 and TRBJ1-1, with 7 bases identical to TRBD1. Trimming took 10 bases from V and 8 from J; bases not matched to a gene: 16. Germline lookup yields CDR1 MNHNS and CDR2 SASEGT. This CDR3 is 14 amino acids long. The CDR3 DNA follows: TGTGCCACCCCCCCAGAGGGGGCATTCTTAGAAGCTTTCTTT. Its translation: CATPPEGAFLEAFF.

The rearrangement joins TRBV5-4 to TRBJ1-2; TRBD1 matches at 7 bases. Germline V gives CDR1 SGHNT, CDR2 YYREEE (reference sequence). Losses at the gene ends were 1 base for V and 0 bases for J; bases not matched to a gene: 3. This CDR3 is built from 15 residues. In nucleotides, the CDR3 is TGTGCCAGCAGCTTGATGGACAGGTCTAACTATGGCTACACCTTC. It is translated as CASSLMDRSNYGYTF.

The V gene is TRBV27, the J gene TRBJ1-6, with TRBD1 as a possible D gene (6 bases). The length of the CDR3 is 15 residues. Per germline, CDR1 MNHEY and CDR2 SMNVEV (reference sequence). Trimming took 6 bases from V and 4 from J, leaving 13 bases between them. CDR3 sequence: CASRAGTLYNSPLHF. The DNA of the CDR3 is TGTGCCAGCAGGGCTGGGACACTATATAATTCACCCCTCCACTTT.

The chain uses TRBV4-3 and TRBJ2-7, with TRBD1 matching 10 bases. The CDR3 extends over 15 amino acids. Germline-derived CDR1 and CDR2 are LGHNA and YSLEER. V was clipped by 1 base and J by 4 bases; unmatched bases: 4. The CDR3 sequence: CASSQGDRGKYEQYF. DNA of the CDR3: TGCGCCAGCAGCCAAGGGGACAGGGGAAAGTACGAGCAGTACTTC.

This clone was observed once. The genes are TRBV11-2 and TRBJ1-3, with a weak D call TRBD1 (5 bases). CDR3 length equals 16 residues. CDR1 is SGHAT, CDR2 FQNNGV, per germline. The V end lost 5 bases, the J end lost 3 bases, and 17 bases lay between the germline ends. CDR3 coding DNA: TGTGCCAGCAGCCCCATTGCCGGGACTGATGGAAACACCATATATTTT. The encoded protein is CASSPIAGTDGNTIYF.

CDR3 sequence: CASSDFVREQYF. DNA for the CDR3: TGTGCCAGCAGTGACTTTGTGAGGGAGCAGTACTTC. V gene TRBV6-4 combines with J gene TRBJ2-7; unclear D gene. Trimming removed 1 base at V and 7 bases at J, with 8 bases between. The length of the CDR3 is 12 residues. The germline CDR1 and CDR2 sequences are MRHNA and SNTAGT.

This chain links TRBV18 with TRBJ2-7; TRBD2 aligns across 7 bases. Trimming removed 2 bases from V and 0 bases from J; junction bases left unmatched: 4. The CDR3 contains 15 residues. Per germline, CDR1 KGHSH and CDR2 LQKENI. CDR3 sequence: CASSPMASGSYEQYF. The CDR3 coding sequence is TGTGCCAGCTCACCAATGGCTAGCGGCTCCTACGAGCAGTACTTC. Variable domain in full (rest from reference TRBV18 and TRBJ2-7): NAGVMQNPRHLVRRRGQEARLRCSPMKGHSHVYWYRQLPEEGLKFMVYLQKENIIDESGMPKERFSAEFPKEGPSILRIQQVVRGDSAAYFCASSPMASGSYEQYFGPGTRLTVT.